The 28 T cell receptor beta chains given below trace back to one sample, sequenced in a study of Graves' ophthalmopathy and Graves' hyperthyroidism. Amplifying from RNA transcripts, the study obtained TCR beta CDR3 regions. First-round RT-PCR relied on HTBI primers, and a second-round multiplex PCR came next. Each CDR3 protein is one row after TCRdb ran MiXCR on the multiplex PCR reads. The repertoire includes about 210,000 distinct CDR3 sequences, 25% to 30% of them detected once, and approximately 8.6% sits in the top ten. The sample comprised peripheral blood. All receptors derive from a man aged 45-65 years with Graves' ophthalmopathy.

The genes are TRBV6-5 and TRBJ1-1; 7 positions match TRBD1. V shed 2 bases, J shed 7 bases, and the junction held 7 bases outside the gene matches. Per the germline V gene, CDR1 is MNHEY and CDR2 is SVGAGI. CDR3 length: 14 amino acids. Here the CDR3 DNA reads TGTGCCAGCAGTTACGGCGACAGGGCAGGTGAAGCTTTCTTT. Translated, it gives CASSYGDRAGEAFF.

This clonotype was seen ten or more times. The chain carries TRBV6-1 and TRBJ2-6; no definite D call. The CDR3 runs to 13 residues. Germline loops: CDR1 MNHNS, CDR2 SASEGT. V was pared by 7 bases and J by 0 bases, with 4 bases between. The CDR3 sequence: CASKASGANVLTF. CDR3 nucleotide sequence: TGTGCCAGCAAGGCCTCTGGGGCCAACGTCCTGACTTTC.

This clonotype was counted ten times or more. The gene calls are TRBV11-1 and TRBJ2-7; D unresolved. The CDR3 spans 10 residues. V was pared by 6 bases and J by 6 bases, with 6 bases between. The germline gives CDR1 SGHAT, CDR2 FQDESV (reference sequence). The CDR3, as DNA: TGTGCCAGCAGGAGTCCCGAGCAGTACTTC. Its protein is CASRSPEQYF.

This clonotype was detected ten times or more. CDR3 in amino acids: CASSPWTSGGGVEQYF. The CDR3 DNA reads as TGTGCCAGCTCACCTTGGACTAGCGGAGGAGGGGTCGAGCAGTACTTC. The chain carries TRBV18 and TRBJ2-7; 10 nucleotides align to TRBD2. The trim removed 3 bases at V and 6 bases at J, leaving 11 bases unmatched. This CDR3 is built from 16 residues. Germline V gives CDR1 KGHSH, CDR2 LQKENI.

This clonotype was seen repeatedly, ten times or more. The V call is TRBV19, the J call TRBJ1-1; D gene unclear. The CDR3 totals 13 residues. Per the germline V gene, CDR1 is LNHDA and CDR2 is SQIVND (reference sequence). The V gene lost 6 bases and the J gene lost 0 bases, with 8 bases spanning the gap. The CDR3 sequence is CASRFGLNTEAFF. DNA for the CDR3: TGTGCCAGTAGATTCGGACTGAACACTGAAGCTTTCTTT.

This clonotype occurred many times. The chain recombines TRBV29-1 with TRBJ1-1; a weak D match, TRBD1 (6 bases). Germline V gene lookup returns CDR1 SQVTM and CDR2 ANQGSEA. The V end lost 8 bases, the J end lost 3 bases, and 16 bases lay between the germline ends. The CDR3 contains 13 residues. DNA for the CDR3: TGCAGCACCGAGGGGGACGGGGACACTGAAGCTTTCTTT. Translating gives CSTEGDGDTEAFF.

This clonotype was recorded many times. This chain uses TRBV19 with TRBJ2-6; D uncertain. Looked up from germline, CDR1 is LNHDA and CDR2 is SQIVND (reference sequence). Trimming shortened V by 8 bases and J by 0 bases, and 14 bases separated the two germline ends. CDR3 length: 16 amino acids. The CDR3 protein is CASLAVSLSGANVLTF. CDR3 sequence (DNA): TGTGCCAGTCTCGCGGTTAGTCTCTCTGGGGCCAACGTCCTGACTTTC. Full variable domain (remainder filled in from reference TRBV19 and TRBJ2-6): DGGITQSPKYLFRKEGQNVTLSCEQNLNHDAMYWYRQDPGQGLRLIYYSQIVNDFQKGDIAEGYSVSREKKESFPLTVTSAQKNPTAFYLCASLAVSLSGANVLTFGAGSRLTVL.

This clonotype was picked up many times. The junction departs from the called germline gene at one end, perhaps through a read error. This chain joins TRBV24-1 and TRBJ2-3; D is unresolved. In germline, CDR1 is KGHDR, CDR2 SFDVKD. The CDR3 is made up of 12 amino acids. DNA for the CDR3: TGTGCCACCAGGGATTTTCGAGATACGCAGTATTTT. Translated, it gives CATRDFRDTQYF.

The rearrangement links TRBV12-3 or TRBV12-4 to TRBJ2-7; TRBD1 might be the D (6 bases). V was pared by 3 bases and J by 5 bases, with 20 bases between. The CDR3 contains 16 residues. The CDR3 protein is CASSFEAGAGSHEQYF. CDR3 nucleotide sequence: TGTGCCAGCAGTTTCGAGGCAGGGGCTGGGTCCCACGAGCAGTACTTC.

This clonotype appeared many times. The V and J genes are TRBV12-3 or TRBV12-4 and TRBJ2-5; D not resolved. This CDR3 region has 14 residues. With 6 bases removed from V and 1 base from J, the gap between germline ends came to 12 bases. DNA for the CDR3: TGTGCCAGCAGCCATACAGATACCCAAGAGACCCAGTACTTC. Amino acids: CASSHTDTQETQYF.

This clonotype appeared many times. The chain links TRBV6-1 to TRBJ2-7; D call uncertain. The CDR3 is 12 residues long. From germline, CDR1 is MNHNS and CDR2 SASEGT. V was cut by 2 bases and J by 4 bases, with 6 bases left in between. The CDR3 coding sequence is TGTGCCAGCAGTGAAAATTTGTACGAGCAGTACTTC. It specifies CASSENLYEQYF.

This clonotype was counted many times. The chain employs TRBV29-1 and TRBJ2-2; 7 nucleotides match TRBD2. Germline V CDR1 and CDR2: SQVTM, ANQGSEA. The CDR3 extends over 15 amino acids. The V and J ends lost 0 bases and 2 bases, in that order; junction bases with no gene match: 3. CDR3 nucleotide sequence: TGCAGCGTTGAAGAGGCGGGGGTAAACACCGGGGAGCTGTTTTTT. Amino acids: CSVEEAGVNTGELFF.

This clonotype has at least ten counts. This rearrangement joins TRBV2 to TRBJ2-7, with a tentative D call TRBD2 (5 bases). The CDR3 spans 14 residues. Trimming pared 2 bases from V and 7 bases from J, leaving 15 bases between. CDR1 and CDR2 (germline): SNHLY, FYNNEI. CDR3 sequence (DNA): TGTGCCAGCAGTGAAAGGGAGCACCCTACTGAGCAGTACTTC. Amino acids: CASSEREHPTEQYF.

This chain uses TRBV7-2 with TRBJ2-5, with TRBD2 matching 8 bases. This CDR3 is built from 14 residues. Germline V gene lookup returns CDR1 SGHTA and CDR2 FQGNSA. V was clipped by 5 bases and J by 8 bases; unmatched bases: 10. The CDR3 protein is CASSPAGREATQYF. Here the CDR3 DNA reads TGTGCCAGCAGCCCCGCCGGGCGGGAGGCCACCCAGTACTTC.

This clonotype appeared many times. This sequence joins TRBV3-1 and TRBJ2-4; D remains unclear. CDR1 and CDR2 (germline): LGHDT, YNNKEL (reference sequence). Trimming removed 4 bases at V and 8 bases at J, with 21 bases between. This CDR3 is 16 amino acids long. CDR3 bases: TGTGCCAGCAGCCCCTGGACCAGTAGGAGTAAGGACATTCAGTACTTC. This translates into CASSPWTSRSKDIQYF.

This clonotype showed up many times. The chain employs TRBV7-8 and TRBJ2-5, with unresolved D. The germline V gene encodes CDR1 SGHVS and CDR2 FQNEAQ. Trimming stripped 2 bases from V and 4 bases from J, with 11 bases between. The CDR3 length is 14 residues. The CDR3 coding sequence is TGTGCCAGCAGCTTACCCCGGTTCGGAGAGACCCAGTACTTC. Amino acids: CASSLPRFGETQYF.

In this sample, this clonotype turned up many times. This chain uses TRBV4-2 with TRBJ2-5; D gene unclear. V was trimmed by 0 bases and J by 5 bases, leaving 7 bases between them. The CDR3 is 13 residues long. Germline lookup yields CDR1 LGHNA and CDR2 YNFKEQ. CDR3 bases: TGTGCCAGCAGCCAAGATCTTCAGGAGACCCAGTACTTC. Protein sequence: CASSQDLQETQYF.

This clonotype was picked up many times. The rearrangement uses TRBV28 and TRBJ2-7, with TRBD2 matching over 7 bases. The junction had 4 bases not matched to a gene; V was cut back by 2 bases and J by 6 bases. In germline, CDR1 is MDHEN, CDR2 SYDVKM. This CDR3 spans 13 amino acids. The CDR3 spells CASSLMLAVEQYF. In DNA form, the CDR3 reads TGTGCCAGCAGTTTAATGCTAGCGGTCGAGCAGTACTTC.

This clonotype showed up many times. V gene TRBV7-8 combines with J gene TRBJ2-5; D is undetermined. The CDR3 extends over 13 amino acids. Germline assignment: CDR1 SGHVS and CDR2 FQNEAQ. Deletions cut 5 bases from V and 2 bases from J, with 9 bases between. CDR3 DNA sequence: TGTGCCAGCAGCCCTCCGCCTCAAGAGACCCAGTACTTC. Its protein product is CASSPPPQETQYF.

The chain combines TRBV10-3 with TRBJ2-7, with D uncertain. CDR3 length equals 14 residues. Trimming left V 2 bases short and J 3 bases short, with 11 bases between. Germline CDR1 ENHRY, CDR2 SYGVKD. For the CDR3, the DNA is TGTGCCATCAGTGAGCGGCAGTTAAACTACGAGCAGTACTTC. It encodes CAISERQLNYEQYF.

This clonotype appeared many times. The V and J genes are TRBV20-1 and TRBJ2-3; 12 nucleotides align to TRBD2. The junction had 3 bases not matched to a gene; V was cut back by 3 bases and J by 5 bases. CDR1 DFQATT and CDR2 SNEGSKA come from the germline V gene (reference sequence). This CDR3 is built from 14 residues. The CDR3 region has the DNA TGCAGTGCTAGCAAACTAGCGGGAGGAGATACGCAGTATTTT. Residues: CSASKLAGGDTQYF.

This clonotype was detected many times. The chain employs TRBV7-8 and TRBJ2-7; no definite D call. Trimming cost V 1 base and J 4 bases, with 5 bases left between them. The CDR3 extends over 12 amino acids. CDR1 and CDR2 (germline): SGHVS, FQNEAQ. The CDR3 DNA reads TGTGCCAGCAGCTTAGGGGTGTACGAGCAGTACTTC. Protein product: CASSLGVYEQYF. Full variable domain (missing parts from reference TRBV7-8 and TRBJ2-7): GAGVSQSPRYKVAKRGQDVALRCDPISGHVSLFWYQQALGQGPEFLTYFQNEAQLDKSGLPSDRFFAERPEGSVSTLKIQRTQQEDSAVYLCASSLGVYEQYFGPGTRLTVT.

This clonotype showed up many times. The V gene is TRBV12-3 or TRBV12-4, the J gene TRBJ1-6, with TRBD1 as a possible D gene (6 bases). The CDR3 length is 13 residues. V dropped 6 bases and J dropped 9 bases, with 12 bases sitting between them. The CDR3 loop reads CASREGGGSPLHF. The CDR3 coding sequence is TGTGCCAGCAGGGAGGGAGGGGGTTCACCCCTCCACTTT.

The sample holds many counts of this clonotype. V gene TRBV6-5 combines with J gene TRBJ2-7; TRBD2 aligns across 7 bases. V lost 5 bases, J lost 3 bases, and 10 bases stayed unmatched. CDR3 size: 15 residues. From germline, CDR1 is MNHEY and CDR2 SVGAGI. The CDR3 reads CASSPGGEGGYEQYF. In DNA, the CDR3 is TGTGCCAGCAGTCCTGGAGGGGAGGGAGGCTACGAGCAGTACTTC.

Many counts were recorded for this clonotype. The CDR3 coding sequence is TGCAGTGCTAGAGTGGGGGGCTGGGGCTACACCTTC. The encoded protein is CSARVGGWGYTF. The chain carries TRBV20-1 and TRBJ1-2; weak D call: TRBD1 (6 bases). Germline CDR1 reads DFQATT; CDR2 reads SNEGSKA (reference sequence). The CDR3 runs 12 residues. Trimming stripped 1 base from V and 8 bases from J, with 11 bases between.

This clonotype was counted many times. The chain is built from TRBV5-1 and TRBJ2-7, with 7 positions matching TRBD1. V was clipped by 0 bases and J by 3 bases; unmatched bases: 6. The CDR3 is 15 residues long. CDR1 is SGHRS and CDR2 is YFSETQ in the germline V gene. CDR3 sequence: CASSLGMTGLYEQYF. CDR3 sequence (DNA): TGCGCCAGCAGCTTGGGGATGACAGGGCTCTACGAGCAGTACTTC.

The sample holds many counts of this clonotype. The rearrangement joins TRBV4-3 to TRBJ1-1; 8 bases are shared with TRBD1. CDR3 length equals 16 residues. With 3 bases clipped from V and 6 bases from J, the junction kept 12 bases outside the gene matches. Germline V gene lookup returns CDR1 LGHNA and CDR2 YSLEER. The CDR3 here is CASSQAIGQGSSEAFF. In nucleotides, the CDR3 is TGCGCCAGCAGCCAGGCTATCGGACAGGGATCCTCTGAAGCTTTCTTT.

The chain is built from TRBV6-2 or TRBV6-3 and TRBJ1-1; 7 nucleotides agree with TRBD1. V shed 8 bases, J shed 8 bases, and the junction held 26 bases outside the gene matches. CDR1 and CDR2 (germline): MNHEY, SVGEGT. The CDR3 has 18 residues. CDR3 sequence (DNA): TGTGCCAGCTTAACAGACAGGGATCCACACCTAGGCGAAGGAGAAGCTTTCTTT. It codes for CASLTDRDPHLGEGEAFF.